One and the same sample provided the 30 T cell receptor beta chains below, sequenced in a study of T cells in Graves' hyperthyroidism and ophthalmopathy. From RNA transcripts, TCR beta CDR3 regions were amplified. RT-PCR in the first round (using the HTBI primer set) targeted the TCR CDR3. TCRdb fed the multiplex PCR reads into MiXCR, producing one record per CDR3 protein. The sample includes a few hundred thousand distinct CDR3 sequences, around 13% seen only once; the top ten take roughly a fifth. Sequencing was carried out using blood. The source is a woman aged 30 to 39 with Graves' ophthalmopathy.

As to this clonotype: This clone may be a read error of a much larger clone one base away. The chain joins TRBV27 to TRBJ2-1; D gene ambiguous. Trimming stripped 3 bases from V and 8 bases from J, with 14 bases between. The CDR3 is 14 residues long. CDR1 and CDR2 from the germline V gene are MNHEY and SMNVEV (reference sequence). Written as DNA, the CDR3 is TGTGCCAGCAGTTTTTGGCAGTTCGGAGATGAGCAGTTCTTC. It specifies CASSFWQFGDEQFF.

Worth noting for this clonotype: One base away lies a much larger clone, so this may be a sequencing read error. The chain links TRBV9 to TRBJ2-2; D unresolved. Germline assignment: CDR1 SGDLS and CDR2 YYNGEE. The CDR3 is 14 residues long. Trimming cost V 1 base and J 1 base, with 5 bases left between them. CDR3 protein: CASSVRVNTGELFF. The DNA of the CDR3 is TGTGCCAGCAGCGTAAGGGTGAACACCGGGGAGCTGTTTTTT.

This chain joins TRBV9 and TRBJ2-5; TRBD1 agrees at 11 bases. Looked up from germline, CDR1 is SGDLS and CDR2 is YYNGEE. Trimming took 0 bases from V and 5 from J; bases not matched to a gene: 6. This CDR3 has 16 amino acids. The CDR3, as DNA: TGTGCCAGCAGCGTAGGGGACAGGGGGGTGTGGGAGACCCAGTACTTC. Translated: CASSVGDRGVWETQYF.

This clonotype has more than one count but fewer than ten. The chain carries TRBV6-1 and TRBJ2-2; a weak D match, TRBD1 (6 bases). The CDR3 has 15 residues. Trimming stripped 6 bases from V and 5 bases from J, with 16 bases between. Germline lookup yields CDR1 MNHNS and CDR2 SASEGT. CDR3 sequence reads: CASRSGTRVTGELFF. As DNA, the CDR3 is TGTGCCAGCAGGTCCGGGACACGGGTTACCGGGGAGCTGTTTTTT.

In this sample, this clonotype turned up once. This chain joins TRBV27 and TRBJ1-5, with D tentatively TRBD1 (6 bases). CDR3 size: 13 residues. The ends were cut back, 3 bases at V and 14 bases at J, with 17 bases in the middle. Germline values: CDR1 MNHEY, CDR2 SMNVEV (reference sequence). The chain's CDR3 is CASSLSQQGLEHF. DNA for the CDR3: TGTGCCAGCAGTTTGTCTCAACAGGGATTAGAGCATTTT.

This clonotype has ten or more counts. The J gene is TRBJ2-7, the V gene TRBV27, with a weak D call TRBD1 (5 bases). The CDR3 covers 14 residues. V lost 2 bases to trimming and J lost 0 bases, with 8 bases between them. Looked up from germline, CDR1 is MNHEY and CDR2 is SMNVEV (reference sequence). The CDR3 sequence: CASSLQGRSYEQYF. CDR3 nucleotides: TGTGCCAGCAGTTTACAGGGCCGCTCCTACGAGCAGTACTTC.

This clonotype was seen at least ten times. The chain couples TRBV7-2 to TRBJ1-4; 9 positions match TRBD1. V trimming: 0 bases; J trimming: 7 bases; junction bases outside the gene matches: 9. Looked up from germline, CDR1 is SGHTA and CDR2 is FQGNSA. This CDR3 has 17 residues. CDR3 DNA: TGTGCCAGCAGCTTAGCGAGATTGACAGGGGGGGGTGAAAAACTGTTTTTT. The encoded protein is CASSLARLTGGGEKLFF. The variable domain in full, completed from reference TRBV7-2 and TRBJ1-4, reads GAGVSQSPSNKVTEKGKDVELRCDPISGHTALYWYRQSLGQGLEFLIYFQGNSAPDKSGLPSDRFSAERTGGSVSTLTIQRTQQEDSAVYLCASSLARLTGGGEKLFFGSGTQLSVL.

There are a few counts of this clonotype. The chain combines TRBV29-1 with TRBJ2-7; TRBD1 is a possible D gene (6 bases). Germline values: CDR1 SQVTM, CDR2 ANQGSEA. There are 13 residues in the CDR3. V dropped 2 bases and J dropped 2 bases, with 10 bases sitting between them. The CDR3 loop reads CSVETGFAYEQYF. The CDR3 coding sequence is TGCAGCGTTGAAACAGGGTTCGCCTACGAGCAGTACTTC.

This clonotype has ten or more counts. The chain has TRBV2 and TRBJ1-2, with 7 nucleotides matching TRBD1. The ends lost 8 bases at V and 5 bases at J; junction bases unmatched: 14. The germline CDR1 and CDR2 sequences are SNHLY and FYNNEI. CDR3 length: 15 amino acids. The CDR3: CASPHSDRAGYGYTF. DNA for the CDR3: TGTGCCAGCCCTCATTCCGACAGGGCTGGTTATGGCTACACCTTC.

This clonotype was counted many times. The chain joins TRBV28 to TRBJ2-7, with D perhaps assigned TRBD1 or TRBD2 (6 bases each). The CDR3 consists of 14 residues. The germline gives CDR1 MDHEN, CDR2 SYDVKM. V lost 6 bases to trimming and J lost 6 bases, with 18 bases between them. The CDR3 nucleotides are TGTGCCAGCAGCCTTGACCCAGGGGAGGTCGAGCAGTACTTC. Translated, it gives CASSLDPGEVEQYF.

The rearrangement joins TRBV10-2 to TRBJ2-5; D remains ambiguous. The CDR3 length is 12 residues. V was clipped by 4 bases and J by 2 bases, with 5 bases between them. Looked up from germline, CDR1 is WSHSY and CDR2 is SAAADI. CDR3: CASSVRQETQYF. The DNA for the CDR3 is TGCGCCAGCAGTGTCAGACAAGAGACCCAGTACTTC.

This clonotype came up many times. The genes are TRBV2 and TRBJ2-2; D call uncertain. The CDR3 runs 16 residues. With 2 bases removed from V and 3 bases from J, the gap between germline ends came to 13 bases. Germline CDR1 and CDR2: SNHLY and FYNNEI. The CDR3 is CASSERIVLDTGELFF. In DNA, the CDR3 is TGTGCCAGCAGTGAAAGAATCGTTTTGGACACCGGGGAGCTGTTTTTT.

This clonotype has at least ten counts. This rearrangement joins TRBV7-3 to TRBJ1-1; TRBD1 is a possible D gene (6 bases). Germline V gene lookup returns CDR1 SGHTA and CDR2 FQGTGA. Trimming took 5 bases from V and 1 from J, leaving 14 bases between them. This CDR3 has 15 amino acids. In nucleotides, the CDR3 is TGTGCCAGCAGCATCCACAGGGTGACGAACACTGAAGCTTTCTTT. Translated, it gives CASSIHRVTNTEAFF.

V gene TRBV7-2 combines with J gene TRBJ1-1; D remains ambiguous. The CDR3 contains 14 residues. The germline CDR1 and CDR2 sequences are SGHTA and FQGNSA. V was cut by 7 bases and J by 1 base, with 13 bases left in between. In DNA form, the CDR3 reads TGTGCCAGCATCCCTGGACCGAAGAACACTGAAGCTTTCTTT. Amino acids: CASIPGPKNTEAFF.

To note about this clonotype: A much larger clone is a single base away; this may be a read error. The J gene is TRBJ2-7, the V gene TRBV11-2, with D unresolved. Trimming took off 5 bases at V and 7 bases at J, with 15 bases between the two ends. The CDR3 has 13 amino acids. Looked up from germline, CDR1 is SGHAT and CDR2 is FQNNGV. CDR3 bases: TGTGCCAGCAGCCCCTCACTCTTGCATGAGCAGTACTTC. This sequence encodes CASSPSLLHEQYF.

At least ten counts were recorded for this clonotype. CDR3 sequence reads: CASSWGLGDNEKLFF. CDR3 coding DNA: TGTGCCAGCAGCTGGGGTCTGGGAGACAATGAAAAACTGTTTTTT. The genes are TRBV7-2 and TRBJ1-4; D uncertain. The germline gives CDR1 SGHTA, CDR2 FQGNSA. Trimming shortened V by 4 bases and J by 5 bases, and 14 bases separated the two germline ends. There are 15 residues in the CDR3.

The sample holds a few counts of this clonotype. This chain uses TRBV7-9 with TRBJ2-5; the D call may be TRBD1 or TRBD2 (5 bases each). Per germline, CDR1 SEHNR and CDR2 FQNEAQ (reference sequence). The CDR3 is 16 residues long. V gave up 5 bases and J gave up 2 bases, with 18 bases separating them. CDR3 DNA sequence: TGTGCCAGCAGCCGCCCAATAGGGACCGAGCAAGAGACCCAGTACTTC. It is translated as CASSRPIGTEQETQYF. Together with reference TRBV7-9 and TRBJ2-5, the CDR3 gives the full variable domain: DTGVSQNPRHKITKRGQNVTFRCDPISEHNRLYWYRQTLGQGPEFLTYFQNEAQLEKSRLLSDRFSAERPKGSFSTLEIQRTEQGDSAMYLCASSRPIGTEQETQYFGPGTRLLVL.

This clonotype was picked up many times. The rearrangement joins TRBV28 to TRBJ2-1, with no clear D. Germline lookup yields CDR1 MDHEN and CDR2 SYDVKM. Trimming took 4 bases from V and 8 from J, leaving 18 bases between them. This CDR3 region has 15 residues. The CDR3 here is CASSSPGRAGYEQFF. DNA for the CDR3: TGTGCCAGCAGTTCCCCGGGTCGGGCTGGGTATGAGCAGTTCTTC. The entire variable domain, with the rest obtained from reference TRBV28 and TRBJ2-1, is as follows: DVKVTQSSRYLVKRTGEKVFLECVQDMDHENMFWYRQDPGLGLRLIYFSYDVKMKEKGDIPEGYSVSREKKERFSLILESASTNQTSMYLCASSSPGRAGYEQFFGPGTRLTVL.

This clonotype appeared many times. The chain carries TRBV30 and TRBJ1-1, with D possibly being TRBD1 (5 bases). V lost 2 bases and J 4 bases, leaving 14 bases between the germline ends. Germline CDR1 and CDR2: GTSNPN and SVGIG (reference sequence). CDR3 length: 14 amino acids. The chain's CDR3 is CAWSPGDPRTEAFF. In DNA, the CDR3 is TGTGCCTGGAGTCCCGGGGACCCCCGCACTGAAGCTTTCTTT. Using reference TRBV30 and TRBJ1-1 for the parts outside the CDR3, the full variable domain is SQTIHQWPATLVQPVGSPLSLECTVEGTSNPNLYWYRQAAGRGLQLLFYSVGIGQISSEVPQNLSASRPQDRQFILSSKKLLLSDSGFYLCAWSPGDPRTEAFFGQGTRLTVV.

In this sample, this clonotype turned up many times. This chain joins TRBV12-3 or TRBV12-4 and TRBJ1-6, with D perhaps matching TRBD1 (5 bases). The CDR3 covers 13 residues. V was clipped by 6 bases and J by 12 bases, with 15 bases between them. CDR3 sequence: CASRLSPQGPLHF. Here the CDR3 DNA reads TGTGCCAGCAGACTGAGCCCCCAGGGACCCCTCCACTTT.

The chain links TRBV5-1 to TRBJ2-2, with D tentatively TRBD2 (5 bases). Germline assignment: CDR1 SGHRS and CDR2 YFSETQ. V was trimmed by 6 bases and J by 6 bases, leaving 9 bases between them. The CDR3 runs to 12 residues. CDR3 sequence: CASTGSAGELFF. CDR3 sequence (DNA): TGCGCCAGCACGGGGTCCGCCGGGGAGCTGTTTTTT.

This clonotype was found many times. The rearrangement joins TRBV5-1 to TRBJ1-1; 7 positions match TRBD1. V was pared by 0 bases and J by 0 bases, with 5 bases of the junction left unmatched. This CDR3 spans 16 amino acids. In germline, CDR1 is SGHRS, CDR2 YFSETQ. CDR3 bases: TGCGCCAGCAGCTTGGCGGCAGGGGGAATGAACACTGAAGCTTTCTTT. It is translated as CASSLAAGGMNTEAFF.

This chain uses TRBV5-4 with TRBJ1-6; TRBD1 matches 8 bases. Germline loops: CDR1 SGHNT, CDR2 YYREEE (reference sequence). The CDR3 has 15 residues. V lost 1 base and J lost 7; bases outside the gene matches: 4. The CDR3: CASSLFGQGNSPLHF. CDR3 DNA sequence: TGTGCCAGCAGCTTGTTTGGACAGGGAAATTCACCCCTCCACTTT.

This clonotype was observed many times. The V call is TRBV18, the J call TRBJ1-1; D gene ambiguous. Trimming cost V 2 bases and J 0 bases, with 4 bases left between them. The CDR3 loop spans 13 amino acids. Germline V gene lookup returns CDR1 KGHSH and CDR2 LQKENI. CDR3 bases: TGTGCCAGCTCACCAAAAGTGAACACTGAAGCTTTCTTT. As protein: CASSPKVNTEAFF.

The rearrangement uses TRBV9 and TRBJ1-4, with a tentative D call TRBD1 (5 bases). The CDR3 spans 14 residues. The germline V gene has CDR1 SGDLS and CDR2 YYNGEE. The V and J ends lost 2 bases and 7 bases respectively, with 12 bases between them. The CDR3 bases are TGTGCCAGCAGCGTGGGGAGGGGAGCTGAAAAACTGTTTTTT. Encoded protein: CASSVGRGAEKLFF.

This clonotype was found many times. The gene calls are TRBV11-2 and TRBJ2-7, with D possibly TRBD1 on 5 matching bases. The CDR3 covers 14 residues. Germline V CDR1 and CDR2: SGHAT, FQNNGV. Trimming cost V 0 bases and J 6 bases, with 12 bases left between them. CDR3 sequence: CASSLDTGWGEQYF. CDR3 DNA sequence: TGTGCCAGCAGCTTAGATACAGGCTGGGGCGAGCAGTACTTC.

Turning to this clonotype: This could be a read error, since a much larger clone is one nucleotide away. The J gene is TRBJ2-7, the V gene TRBV20-1; 7 bases are shared with TRBD1. Germline CDR1 reads DFQATT; CDR2 reads SNEGSKA (reference sequence). The CDR3 is 13 amino acids. J gave up 3 bases and V 4 bases, and 6 bases lay outside the gene matches. CDR3 residues: CSATGTAFYEQYF. CDR3 bases: TGCAGTGCTACCGGGACAGCATTCTACGAGCAGTACTTC.

This clonotype was recorded many times. The chain employs TRBV20-1 and TRBJ2-7; 9 bases map to TRBD1. After removal of 3 bases from V and 4 bases from J, the junction contained 10 bases not matched to a gene. The CDR3 runs 15 residues. In germline, CDR1 is DFQATT, CDR2 SNEGSKA (reference sequence). CDR3 sequence reads: CSARTRDRALYEQYF. The CDR3 DNA reads as TGCAGTGCTAGGACTCGGGACAGGGCTTTGTACGAGCAGTACTTC.

The table lists this clonotype with many counts. The chain is built from TRBV30 and TRBJ2-1; tentatively, D is TRBD1 (6 bases). The CDR3 is 17 amino acids. V shed 4 bases and J shed 4 bases, with 23 bases lying between them. Germline V lookup: CDR1 GTSNPN, CDR2 SVGIG (reference sequence). DNA of the CDR3: TGTGCCTGGATCCTAATCCGTGACAGGAGCAAATACAATGAGCAGTTCTTC. Encoded protein: CAWILIRDRSKYNEQFF.

The chain couples TRBV7-6 to TRBJ1-6, with D maybe TRBD1 (5 bases). Germline loops: CDR1 SGHVS, CDR2 FNYEAQ. V was trimmed by 2 bases and J by 5 bases, leaving 16 bases between them. This CDR3 has 17 amino acids. CDR3 in amino acids: CASSLYLGGIDNSPLHF. In DNA form, the CDR3 reads TGTGCCAGCAGCTTATACCTCGGGGGTATCGATAATTCACCCCTCCACTTT.